Below, 8 T cell receptor beta chains from the same sample are listed, as sequenced in a study of blood T cell repertoires in COVID-19. TCRdb's table, derived via immunoSEQ multiplex PCR, lists solely in-frame clones and lacks some. The sample holds about 110,000 clones; 75% to 80% are singletons and the top ten take 16%. What was sequenced was peripheral blood. The receptors were sampled from a woman older than 75 with active or convalescent COVID-19.

The chain couples TRBV15 to TRBJ2-1; TRBD2 matches at 9 bases. J gave up 2 bases and V 1 base, and 0 bases lay outside the gene matches. CDR1 and CDR2 (germline): LNHNV, YYDKDF (reference sequence). The CDR3 spans 15 residues. The CDR3 region has the DNA TGTGCCACCAGCAGAGGGACTAGCGCCTACAATGAGCAGTTCTTC. It specifies CATSRGTSAYNEQFF.

This sequence joins TRBV6-2 or TRBV6-3 and TRBJ1-4; 8 nucleotides agree with TRBD1. The CDR3 sequence is 14 residues long. Germline values: CDR1 MNHEY, CDR2 SVGEGT. V shed 6 bases and J 7 bases; nucleotides not matched to a gene: 7. CDR3 in amino acids: CASSPGGGREKLFF. CDR3 coding DNA: TGTGCCAGCAGCCCAGGGGGCGGACGTGAAAAACTGTTTTTT.

This rearrangement joins TRBV3-1 (or the pseudogene TRBV3-2) to TRBJ2-1; D is unclear. CDR3 size: 17 residues. Germline CDR1 reads LGHDT; CDR2 reads YNNKEL (reference sequence). Trimming shortened V by 4 bases and J by 0 bases, and 16 bases separated the two germline ends. The CDR3 nucleotides read TGTGCCAGCAGCCCCCGTACCGGTATGAGCTCCTACAATGAGCAGTTCTTC. It is translated as CASSPRTGMSSYNEQFF.

The chain has TRBV14 and TRBJ1-2; D unresolved. The CDR3 runs to 15 residues. The germline gives CDR1 SGHDN, CDR2 FVKESK. V gave up 2 bases and J gave up 3 bases, with 13 bases separating them. Here the CDR3 DNA reads TGTGCCAGCAGCCAACGTAGAGGCCCTGACTATGGCTACACCTTC. Its translation: CASSQRRGPDYGYTF.

The genes are TRBV5-1 and TRBJ1-5; D perhaps matches TRBD1 (5 bases). Germline values: CDR1 SGHRS, CDR2 YFSETQ. Trimming cost V 1 base and J 1 base, with 12 bases left between them. The CDR3 is 16 amino acids. The CDR3: CASSLSGDLSNQPQHF. CDR3 DNA sequence: TGCGCCAGCAGCTTGTCGGGGGATTTGAGCAATCAGCCCCAGCATTTT.

The chain links TRBV5-1 to TRBJ2-5; D is unresolved. Germline CDR1 SGHRS, CDR2 YFSETQ. Trimming stripped 0 bases from V and 5 bases from J, with 11 bases between. The CDR3 has 14 residues. The CDR3: CASSLGHSGETQYF. The CDR3 coding sequence is TGCGCCAGCAGCTTGGGCCACAGTGGCGAGACCCAGTACTTC.

With respect to this clone: At one end the junction does not follow the germline gene, possibly because of a read error. This chain uses TRBV5-8 with TRBJ2-7; a possible D gene is TRBD1 (5 bases). Germline loops: CDR1 SGHTS, CDR2 YDEGEE. The CDR3 length is 15 residues. CDR3 sequence reads: CASSLVLSWGTKFDF. The CDR3 coding sequence is TGTGCCAGCAGCTTGGTTCTTTCTTGGGGCACCAAGTTTGACTTC. The complete variable domain, with remaining parts taken from reference TRBV5-8 and TRBJ2-7, reads EAGVTQSPTHLIKTRGQQATLRCSPISGHTSVYWYQQALGLGLQFLLWYDEGEERNRGNFPPRFSGRQFPNYSSELNVNALELEDSALYLCASSLVLSWGTKFDFGPGTRLTVT.

The gene calls are TRBV5-1 and TRBJ1-2, with D perhaps TRBD1 (6 bases). CDR3 length: 17 amino acids. Germline assignment: CDR1 SGHRS and CDR2 YFSETQ. V was shortened by 5 bases and J by 7 bases, with 27 bases between the two germline ends. CDR3 sequence: CASRLLSGQIPLAGYTF. The CDR3 bases are TGCGCCAGCAGGCTGCTCTCGGGACAAATCCCCTTAGCTGGCTACACCTTC. Based on the CDR3 plus reference TRBV5-1 and TRBJ1-2, the full variable domain is KAGVTQTPRYLIKTRGQQVTLSCSPISGHRSVSWYQQTPGQGLQFLFEYFSETQRNKGNFPGRFSGRQFSNSRSEMNVSTLELGDSALYLCASRLLSGQIPLAGYTFGSGTRLTVV.